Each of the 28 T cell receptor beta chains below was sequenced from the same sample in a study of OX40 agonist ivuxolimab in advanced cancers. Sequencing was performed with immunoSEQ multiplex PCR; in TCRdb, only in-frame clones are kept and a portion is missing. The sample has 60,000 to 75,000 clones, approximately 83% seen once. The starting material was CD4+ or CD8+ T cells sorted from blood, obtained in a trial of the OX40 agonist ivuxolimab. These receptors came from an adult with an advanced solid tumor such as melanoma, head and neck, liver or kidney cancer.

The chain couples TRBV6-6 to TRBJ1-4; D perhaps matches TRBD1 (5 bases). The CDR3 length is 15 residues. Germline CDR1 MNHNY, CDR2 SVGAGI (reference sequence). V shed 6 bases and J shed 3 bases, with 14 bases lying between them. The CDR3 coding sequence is TGTGCCAGCAGGCCATCGGGGGGAGCTAATGAAAAACTGTTTTTT. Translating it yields CASRPSGGANEKLFF.

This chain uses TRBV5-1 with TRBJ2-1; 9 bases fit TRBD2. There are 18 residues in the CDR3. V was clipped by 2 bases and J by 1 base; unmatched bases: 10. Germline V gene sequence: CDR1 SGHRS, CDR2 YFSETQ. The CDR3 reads CASSFPSGGPPSYNEQFF. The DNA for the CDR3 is TGCGCCAGCAGCTTCCCCAGCGGGGGGCCGCCTTCCTACAATGAGCAGTTCTTC.

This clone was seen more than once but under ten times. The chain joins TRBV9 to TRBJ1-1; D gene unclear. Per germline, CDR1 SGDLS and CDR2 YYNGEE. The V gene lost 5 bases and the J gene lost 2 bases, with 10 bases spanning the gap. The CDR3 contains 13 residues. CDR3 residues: CASRRTVNTEAFF. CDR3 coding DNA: TGTGCCAGCAGACGGACGGTTAACACTGAAGCTTTCTTT.

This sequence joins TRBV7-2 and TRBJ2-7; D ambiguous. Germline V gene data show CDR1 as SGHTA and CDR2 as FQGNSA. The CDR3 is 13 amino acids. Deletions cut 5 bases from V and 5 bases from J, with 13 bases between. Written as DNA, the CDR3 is TGTGCCAGCAGCCTCCCAAGGGCCCACGAGCAGTACTTC. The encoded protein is CASSLPRAHEQYF.

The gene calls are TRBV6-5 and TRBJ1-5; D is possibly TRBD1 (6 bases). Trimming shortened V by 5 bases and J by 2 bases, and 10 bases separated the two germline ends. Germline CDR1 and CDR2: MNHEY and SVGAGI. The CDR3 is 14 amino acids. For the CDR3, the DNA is TGTGCCAGCAGTGGAGGGGGGCGCAATCAGCCCCAGCATTTT. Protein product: CASSGGGRNQPQHF.

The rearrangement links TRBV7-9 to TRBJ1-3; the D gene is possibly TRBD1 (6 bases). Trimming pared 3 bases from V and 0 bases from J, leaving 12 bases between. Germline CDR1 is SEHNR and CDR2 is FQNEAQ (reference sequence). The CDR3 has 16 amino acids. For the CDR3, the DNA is TGTGCCAGCAGCTTCCCAGGGGATCCCTCTGGAAACACCATATATTTT. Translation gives CASSFPGDPSGNTIYF.

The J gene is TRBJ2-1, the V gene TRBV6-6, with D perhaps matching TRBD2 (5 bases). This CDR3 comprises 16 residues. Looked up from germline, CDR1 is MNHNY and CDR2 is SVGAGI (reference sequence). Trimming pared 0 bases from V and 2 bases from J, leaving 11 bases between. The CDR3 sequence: CASSYSASMAYNEQFF. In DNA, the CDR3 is TGTGCCAGCAGTTACTCGGCTAGCATGGCCTACAATGAGCAGTTCTTC.

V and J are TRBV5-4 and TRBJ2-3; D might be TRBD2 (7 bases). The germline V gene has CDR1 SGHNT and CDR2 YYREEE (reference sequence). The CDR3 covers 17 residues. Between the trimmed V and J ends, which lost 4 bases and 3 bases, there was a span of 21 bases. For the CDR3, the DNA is TGTGCCAGCAGCGTAGGGGGGGAAGGGCCCGGAACAGATACGCAGTATTTT. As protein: CASSVGGEGPGTDTQYF. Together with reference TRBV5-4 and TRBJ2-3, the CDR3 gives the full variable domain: ETGVTQSPTHLIKTRGQQVTLRCSSQSGHNTVSWYQQALGQGPQFIFQYYREEENGRGNFPPRFSGLQFPNYSSELNVNALELDDSALYLCASSVGGEGPGTDTQYFGPGTRLTVL.

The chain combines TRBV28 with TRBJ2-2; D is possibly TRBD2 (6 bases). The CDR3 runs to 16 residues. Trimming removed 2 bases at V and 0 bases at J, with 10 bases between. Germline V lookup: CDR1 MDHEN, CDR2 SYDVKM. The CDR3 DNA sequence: TGTGCCAGCAGTTTAGCGGGGACTGCGAACACCGGGGAGCTGTTTTTT. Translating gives CASSLAGTANTGELFF.

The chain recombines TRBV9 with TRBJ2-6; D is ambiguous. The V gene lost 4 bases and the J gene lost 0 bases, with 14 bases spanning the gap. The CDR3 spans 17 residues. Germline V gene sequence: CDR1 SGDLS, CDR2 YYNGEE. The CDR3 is CASSSRGSSSGANVLTF. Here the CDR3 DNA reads TGTGCCAGCAGCTCCAGAGGTTCAAGCTCTGGGGCCAACGTCCTGACTTTC. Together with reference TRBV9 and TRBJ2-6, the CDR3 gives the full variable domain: DSGVTQTPKHLITATGQRVTLRCSPRSGDLSVYWYQQSLDQGLQFLIQYYNGEERAKGNILERFSAQQFPDLHSELNLSSLELGDSALYFCASSSRGSSSGANVLTFGAGSRLTVL.

The CDR3 DNA reads as TGTGCCAGCAGTAAACAAACTAGCGGGGGGGTCCGTGGCGAGCAGTTCTTC. Protein product: CASSKQTSGGVRGEQFF. The chain has TRBV27 and TRBJ2-1, with TRBD2 matching 13 bases. The germline V gene has CDR1 MNHEY and CDR2 SMNVEV (reference sequence). This CDR3 is 17 amino acids long. Trimming at V came to 5 bases and at J to 10 bases, leaving 14 bases not matched to a gene.

CDR3 loop: CASSPIRTSGLETQYF. CDR3 sequence (DNA): TGTGCCAGCTCACCAATACGGACTAGCGGGCTCGAGACCCAGTACTTC. The chain joins TRBV18 to TRBJ2-5, with 11 bases fitting TRBD2. The CDR3 totals 16 residues. CDR1 and CDR2 from the germline V gene are KGHSH and LQKENI. V shed 2 bases and J 5 bases; nucleotides not matched to a gene: 7.

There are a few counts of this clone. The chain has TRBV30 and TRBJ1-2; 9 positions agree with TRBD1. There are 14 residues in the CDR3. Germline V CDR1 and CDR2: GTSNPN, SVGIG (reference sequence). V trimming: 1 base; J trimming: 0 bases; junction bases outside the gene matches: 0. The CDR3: CAWSGDRANYGYTF. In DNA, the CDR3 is TGTGCCTGGAGTGGGGACAGGGCTAACTATGGCTACACCTTC.

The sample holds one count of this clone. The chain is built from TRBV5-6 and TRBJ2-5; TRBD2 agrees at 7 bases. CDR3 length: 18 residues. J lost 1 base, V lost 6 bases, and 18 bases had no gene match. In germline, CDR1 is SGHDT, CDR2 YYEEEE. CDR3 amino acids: CASTLWGGLWSPQETQYF. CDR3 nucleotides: TGTGCCAGCACCCTATGGGGGGGTTTATGGAGTCCCCAAGAGACCCAGTACTTC.

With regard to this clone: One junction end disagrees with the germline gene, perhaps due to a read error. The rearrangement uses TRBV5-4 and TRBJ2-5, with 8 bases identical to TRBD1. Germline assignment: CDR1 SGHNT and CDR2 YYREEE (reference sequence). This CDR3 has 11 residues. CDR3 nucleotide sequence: TGTGCCAACAGCTTGACAGGGGAGCAGTACTTC. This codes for CANSLTGEQYF.

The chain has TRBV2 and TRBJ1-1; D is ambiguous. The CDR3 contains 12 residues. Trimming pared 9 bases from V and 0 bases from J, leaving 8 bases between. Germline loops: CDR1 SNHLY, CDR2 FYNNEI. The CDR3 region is CASGLMNTEAFF. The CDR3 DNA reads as TGTGCCAGTGGACTGATGAACACTGAAGCTTTCTTT.

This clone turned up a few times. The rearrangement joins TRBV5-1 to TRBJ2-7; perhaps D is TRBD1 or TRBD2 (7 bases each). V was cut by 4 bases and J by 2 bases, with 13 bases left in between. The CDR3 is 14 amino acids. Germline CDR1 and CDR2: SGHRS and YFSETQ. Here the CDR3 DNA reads TGCGCCAGCAGCGGGGGGGACAGCGCCTACGAGCAGTACTTC. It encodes CASSGGDSAYEQYF.

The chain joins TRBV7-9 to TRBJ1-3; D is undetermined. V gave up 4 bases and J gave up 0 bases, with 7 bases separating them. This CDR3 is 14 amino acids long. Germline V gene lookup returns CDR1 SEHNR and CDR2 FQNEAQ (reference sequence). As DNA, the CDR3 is TGTGCCAGCAGCTCCGTTGGCTCTGGAAACACCATATATTTT. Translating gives CASSSVGSGNTIYF. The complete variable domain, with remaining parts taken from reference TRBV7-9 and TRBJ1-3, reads DTGVSQNPRHKITKRGQNVTFRCDPISEHNRLYWYRQTLGQGPEFLTYFQNEAQLEKSRLLSDRFSAERPKGSFSTLEIQRTEQGDSAMYLCASSSVGSGNTIYFGEGSWLTVV.

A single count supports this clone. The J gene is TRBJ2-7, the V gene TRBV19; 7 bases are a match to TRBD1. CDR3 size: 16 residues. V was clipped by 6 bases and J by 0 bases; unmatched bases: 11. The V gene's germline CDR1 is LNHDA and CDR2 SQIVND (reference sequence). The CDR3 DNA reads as TGTGCCAGTAGCGCCAATGGTAGGGGGCCCTCCTACGAGCAGTACTTC. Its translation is CASSANGRGPSYEQYF.

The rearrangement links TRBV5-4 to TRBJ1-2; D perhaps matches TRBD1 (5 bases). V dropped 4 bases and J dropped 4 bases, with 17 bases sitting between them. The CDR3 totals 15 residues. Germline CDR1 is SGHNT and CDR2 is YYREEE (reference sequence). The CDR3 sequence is CASSQDRTGLYGYTF. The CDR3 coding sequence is TGTGCCAGCAGCCAAGATCGGACGGGGCTCTATGGCTACACCTTC.

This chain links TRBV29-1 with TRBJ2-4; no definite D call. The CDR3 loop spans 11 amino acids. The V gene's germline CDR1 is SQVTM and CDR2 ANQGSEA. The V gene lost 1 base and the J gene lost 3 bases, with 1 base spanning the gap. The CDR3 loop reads CSVEGKNIQYF. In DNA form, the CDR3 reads TGCAGCGTTGAAGGCAAAAACATTCAGTACTTC.

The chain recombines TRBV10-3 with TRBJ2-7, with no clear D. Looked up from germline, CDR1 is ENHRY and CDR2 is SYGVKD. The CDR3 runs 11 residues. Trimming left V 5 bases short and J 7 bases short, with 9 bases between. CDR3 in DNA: TGTGCCATCAGTCCAGGCGTTGAGCAGTACTTC. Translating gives CAISPGVEQYF.

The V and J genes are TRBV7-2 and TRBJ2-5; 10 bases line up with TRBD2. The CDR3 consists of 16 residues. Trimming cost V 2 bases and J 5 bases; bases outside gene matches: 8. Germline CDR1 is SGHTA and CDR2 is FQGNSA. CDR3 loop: CASSLQAGGSGETQYF. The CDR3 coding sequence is TGTGCCAGCAGCTTACAAGCGGGGGGGAGCGGGGAGACCCAGTACTTC.

CDR3 sequence reads: CASSLERGGVPGELFF. The CDR3 nucleotides are TGTGCCAGCAGTTTAGAGAGGGGCGGCGTTCCGGGGGAGCTGTTTTTT. The V call is TRBV27, the J call TRBJ2-2; D could derive from TRBD1 or TRBD2 (5 bases each). V lost 2 bases to trimming and J lost 8 bases, with 18 bases between them. The CDR3 runs 16 residues. The germline V gene has CDR1 MNHEY and CDR2 SMNVEV (reference sequence).

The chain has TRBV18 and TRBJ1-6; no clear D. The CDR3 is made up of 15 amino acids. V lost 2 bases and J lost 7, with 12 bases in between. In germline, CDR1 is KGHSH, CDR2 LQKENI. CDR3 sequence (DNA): TGTGCCAGCTCACCAGAGATGGGCCTAAATTCACCCCTCCACTTT. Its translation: CASSPEMGLNSPLHF.

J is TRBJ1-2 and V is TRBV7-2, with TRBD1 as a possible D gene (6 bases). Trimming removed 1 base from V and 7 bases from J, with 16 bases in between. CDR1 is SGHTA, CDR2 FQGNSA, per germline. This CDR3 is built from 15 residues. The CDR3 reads CASSLGPGEVLGYTF. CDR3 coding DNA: TGTGCCAGCAGCTTAGGTCCAGGGGAAGTTCTTGGCTACACCTTC.

The CDR3 region is CASSEPTGWDTMGKLFF. The CDR3, as DNA: TGCGCCAGCAGTGAGCCAACAGGGTGGGACACAATGGGGAAACTGTTTTTT. The genes are TRBV10-2 and TRBJ1-4, with D possibly being TRBD1 (6 bases). Between the trimmed V and J ends, which lost 2 bases and 11 bases, there was a span of 24 bases. The CDR3 covers 17 residues. Germline V gene data show CDR1 as WSHSY and CDR2 as SAAADI.

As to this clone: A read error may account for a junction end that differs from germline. This CDR3 reads CASRGQGIGNAIYF. Written as DNA, the CDR3 is TGTGCCAGCAGAGGGCAGGGAATAGGAAACGCCATATATTTT. The V gene is TRBV6-5, the J gene TRBJ1-3; TRBD1 might be the D (5 bases). This CDR3 comprises 14 residues. The germline V gene has CDR1 MNHEY and CDR2 SVGAGI.